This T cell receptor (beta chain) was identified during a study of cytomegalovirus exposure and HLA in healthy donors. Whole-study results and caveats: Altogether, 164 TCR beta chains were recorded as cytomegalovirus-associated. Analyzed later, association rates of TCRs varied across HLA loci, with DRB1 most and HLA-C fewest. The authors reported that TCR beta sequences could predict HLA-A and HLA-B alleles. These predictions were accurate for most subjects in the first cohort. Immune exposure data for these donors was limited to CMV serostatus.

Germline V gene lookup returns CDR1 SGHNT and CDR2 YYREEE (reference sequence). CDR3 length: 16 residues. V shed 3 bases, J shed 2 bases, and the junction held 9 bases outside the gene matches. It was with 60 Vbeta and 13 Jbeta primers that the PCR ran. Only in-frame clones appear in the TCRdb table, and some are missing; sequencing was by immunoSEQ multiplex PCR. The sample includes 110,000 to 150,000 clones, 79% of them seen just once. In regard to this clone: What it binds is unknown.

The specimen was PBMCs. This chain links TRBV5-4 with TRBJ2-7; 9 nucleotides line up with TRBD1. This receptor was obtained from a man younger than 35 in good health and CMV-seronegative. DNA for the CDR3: TGTGCCAGCAGCTCGAATCCGGGACAGGGAGCCTACGAGCAGTACTTC. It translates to CASSSNPGQGAYEQYF.